The 19 T cell receptor beta chains below come from one sample, sequenced in a study. TCRdb reprocessed the 5' RACE reads with MiXCR, giving one entry per CDR3 protein. The sample includes about 40,000 distinct CDR3 sequences, approximately 17% of them seen just once. What was sequenced was naive CD4+ T cells sorted from a lymph node. Sample subset: naive CD4+ T cells, CD4+CD45RA+CD25-. All receptors come from a female donor with breast cancer.

CDR3: CASPRGAAFF. As DNA, the CDR3 is TGTGCCAGCCCCCGCGGAGCAGCTTTCTTT. The genes are TRBV27 and TRBJ1-1; no reliable D call. CDR3 length: 10 residues. V was clipped by 8 bases and J by 10 bases, with 11 bases between them. Germline V gene sequence: CDR1 MNHEY, CDR2 SMNVEV (reference sequence).

In its sample, this clonotype was seen many times. The CDR3 DNA sequence: TGTGCCAGCAGTAACACCGGGACAGTCAATGAAAAACTGTTTTTT. Its protein is CASSNTGTVNEKLFF. The chain is built from TRBV2 and TRBJ1-4; TRBD1 matches 7 bases. The length of the CDR3 is 15 residues. V lost 5 bases to trimming and J lost 5 bases; unmatched junction nucleotides: 8. CDR1 and CDR2 from the germline V gene are SNHLY and FYNNEI. Variable domain in full (rest from reference TRBV2 and TRBJ1-4): EPEVTQTPSHQVTQMGQEVILRCVPISNHLYFYWYRQILGQKVEFLVSFYNNEISEKSEIFDDQFSVERPDGSNFTLKIRSTKLEDSAMYFCASSNTGTVNEKLFFGSGTQLSVL.

The V and J genes are TRBV29-1 and TRBJ2-1; the D gene is possibly TRBD1 (6 bases). Trimming pared 0 bases from V and 6 bases from J, leaving 15 bases between. The CDR3 is 15 amino acids. The germline V gene has CDR1 SQVTM and CDR2 ANQGSEA. The CDR3 coding sequence is TGCAGCGTTGAAGAAGGGAGCCTCAGGGGCAATGAGCAGTTCTTC. It specifies CSVEEGSLRGNEQFF.

This clonotype came up a few times. The genes are TRBV7-6 and TRBJ2-2, with 12 bases aligning to TRBD2. This CDR3 contains 15 residues. Germline lookup yields CDR1 SGHVS and CDR2 FNYEAQ. V trimming: 2 bases; J trimming: 8 bases; junction bases outside the gene matches: 3. CDR3 protein: CASSLRLAGEGELFF. The CDR3 DNA sequence: TGTGCCAGCAGCTTACGACTAGCGGGAGAGGGGGAGCTGTTTTTT.

This clonotype turned up a few times. This chain connects TRBV7-3 to TRBJ1-1, with a weak D call TRBD1 (5 bases). The germline V and J ends were trimmed by 5 bases and 1 base, with 11 bases remaining between them. Looked up from germline, CDR1 is SGHTA and CDR2 is FQGTGA. The CDR3 spans 14 residues. The CDR3, as DNA: TGTGCCAGCAGCCCCTCTAGGGGGAACACTGAAGCTTTCTTT. This gives the protein CASSPSRGNTEAFF.

This clonotype showed up many times. The chain has TRBV7-9 and TRBJ2-3; D is perhaps TRBD2 (5 bases). CDR1 SEHNR and CDR2 FQNEAQ come from the germline V gene (reference sequence). Trimming removed 0 bases at V and 0 bases at J, with 7 bases between. The length of the CDR3 is 15 residues. The CDR3 region is CASSLASGSTDTQYF. Written as DNA, the CDR3 is TGTGCCAGCAGCTTAGCGTCGGGAAGCACAGATACGCAGTATTTT.

On this clonotype itself: Likely a read error: the CDR3 ends without its conserved phenylalanine or tryptophan. The rearrangement uses TRBV5-6 and TRBJ2-1, with 10 bases that match TRBD1. V lost 2 bases to trimming and J lost 10 bases; unmatched junction nucleotides: 6. Germline V lookup: CDR1 SGHDT, CDR2 YYEEEE. The CDR3 covers 14 residues. The CDR3 DNA reads as TGTGCCAGCAGCTTTTATGGGACAGGGGCGGAGCAGTTCCTC. Translation gives CASSFYGTGAEQFL.

Only a few counts were recorded for this clonotype. J is TRBJ2-7 and V is TRBV18; D is uncertain. The CDR3 has 14 amino acids. Looked up from germline, CDR1 is KGHSH and CDR2 is LQKENI. V dropped 3 bases and J dropped 5 bases, with 14 bases sitting between them. CDR3 in DNA: TGTGCCAGCTCACCCCGGGTAGTTGGTGACGAGCAGTACTTC. Translated: CASSPRVVGDEQYF. Full variable domain (outside the CDR3, taken from reference TRBV18 and TRBJ2-7): NAGVMQNPRHLVRRRGQEARLRCSPMKGHSHVYWYRQLPEEGLKFMVYLQKENIIDESGMPKERFSAEFPKEGPSILRIQQVVRGDSAAYFCASSPRVVGDEQYFGPGTRLTVT.

In this sample, this clonotype turned up many times. V is TRBV5-1 and J is TRBJ1-3; no reliable D call. V lost 1 base and J lost 1, with 9 bases in between. Germline CDR1 and CDR2: SGHRS and YFSETQ. CDR3 length equals 15 residues. The CDR3 nucleotides read TGCGCCAGCAGCTTGTCAGTTTCATCTGGAAACACCATATATTTT. Its translation: CASSLSVSSGNTIYF.

The V and J genes are TRBV7-9 and TRBJ1-2; 7 bases line up with TRBD1. Looked up from germline, CDR1 is SEHNR and CDR2 is FQNEAQ (reference sequence). Trimming cost V 5 bases and J 8 bases; bases outside gene matches: 14. The CDR3 extends over 15 amino acids. CDR3 coding DNA: TGTGCCAGCAGCACGACAGGGAATGCGGGGCGCGGCTACACCTTC. This gives the protein CASSTTGNAGRGYTF.

This clonotype has at least ten counts. The V call is TRBV5-1, the J call TRBJ2-1; D unclear. V was pared by 1 base and J by 5 bases, with 7 bases between. The CDR3 spans 13 residues. Germline CDR1 reads SGHRS; CDR2 reads YFSETQ. DNA for the CDR3: TGCGCCAGCAGCTTGACCGTTAACAATGAGCAGTTCTTC. Translation gives CASSLTVNNEQFF.

This clonotype was recorded a few times. The chain employs TRBV7-9 and TRBJ1-1; maybe TRBD1 (6 bases). V lost 4 bases and J lost 6, with 12 bases in between. The CDR3 length is 13 residues. The germline V gene has CDR1 SEHNR and CDR2 FQNEAQ (reference sequence). For the CDR3, the DNA is TGTGCCAGCAGCTCACAGGGAGGAGCTGAAGCTTTCTTT. Protein: CASSSQGGAEAFF.

This clonotype was found a few times. The V call is TRBV12-3 or TRBV12-4, the J call TRBJ2-7; 11 positions agree with TRBD1. The J segment lost 7 bases and the V segment lost 5 bases, leaving 10 bases of the junction unmatched. The CDR3 runs to 15 residues. The DNA of the CDR3 is TGTGCCAGCAGTCCCACCGGGACAGGGGGGTATGAGCAGTACTTC. This codes for CASSPTGTGGYEQYF.

This clonotype was detected only a few times. This chain connects TRBV20-1 to TRBJ2-3, with 13 bases identical to TRBD2. Trimming removed 1 base from V and 4 bases from J; junction bases left unmatched: 8. Germline V gene lookup returns CDR1 DFQATT and CDR2 SNEGSKA (reference sequence). This CDR3 contains 17 residues. This CDR3 reads CSARVPGLAGPPDTQYF. The CDR3 DNA sequence: TGCAGTGCTAGAGTCCCGGGACTAGCGGGACCCCCAGATACGCAGTATTTT.

Notes on this clonotype: A clone one base away is much larger, so this may be a read error. The V call is TRBV6-5, the J call TRBJ1-4, with D unresolved. CDR3 size: 11 residues. From germline, CDR1 is MNHEY and CDR2 SVGAGI. CDR3 bases: TGTGCCAGCAGTTACACCGGGATCCGTTTGTTT. As protein: CASSYTGIRLF.

This clonotype was seen more than once but under ten times. The V gene is TRBV25-1, the J gene TRBJ1-3; 7 positions match TRBD1. V gave up 5 bases and J gave up 7 bases; unmatched junction bases: 5. This CDR3 spans 13 amino acids. CDR1 and CDR2 (germline): MGHDK, SYGVNS. CDR3 sequence reads: CASSLTGYNTIYF. CDR3 DNA sequence: TGTGCCAGCAGTTTGACAGGGTACAACACCATATATTTT.

The chain couples TRBV7-8 to TRBJ2-7, with 7 bases aligning to TRBD2. Germline CDR1 SGHVS, CDR2 FQNEAQ. The CDR3 is made up of 12 amino acids. Germline trimming cut 5 bases from V and 7 bases from J; bases unmatched to any gene: 5. CDR3: CASSPQAGEQYF. CDR3 nucleotides: TGTGCCAGCAGCCCCCAAGCGGGGGAGCAGTACTTC.

V and J are TRBV28 and TRBJ2-1; the D gene is possibly TRBD2 (5 bases). V was cut by 7 bases and J by 11 bases, with 27 bases left in between. The CDR3 is 16 residues long. Germline V gene sequence: CDR1 MDHEN, CDR2 SYDVKM. DNA for the CDR3: TGTGCCAGCACGGGAATTGGCACCCCGGGCATCGATAAGCAGTTCTTC. Residues: CASTGIGTPGIDKQFF. The entire variable domain, with the rest obtained from reference TRBV28 and TRBJ2-1, is as follows: DVKVTQSSRYLVKRTGEKVFLECVQDMDHENMFWYRQDPGLGLRLIYFSYDVKMKEKGDIPEGYSVSREKKERFSLILESASTNQTSMYLCASTGIGTPGIDKQFFGPGTRLTVL.

This clonotype came up a few times. This sequence joins TRBV5-1 and TRBJ2-7; 12 bases match TRBD2. The CDR3 covers 14 residues. In germline, CDR1 is SGHRS, CDR2 YFSETQ. Trimming took 5 bases from V and 2 from J; bases not matched to a gene: 2. CDR3 DNA: TGCGCCAGCAGTCCTAGCGGGGGGGCCTACGAGCAGTACTTC. Encoded protein: CASSPSGGAYEQYF.